This T cell receptor beta chain comes out of a study of T cell repertoires in cytomegalovirus infection. In the study overall: Indications came from public TCR beta signatures; they pointed to CMV infection and to a matching HLA type. Study-wide results and limits: People with CMV and the relevant HLA were identified by cumulative public TCR beta family frequency. The ex vivo response was dominated by HLA-C-restricted CMV-specific TCR beta clonotypes.

Germline lookup yields CDR1 MGHRA and CDR2 YSYEKL. The CDR3 extends over 14 amino acids. TCRdb called the reads again in MiXCR, with one record for every CDR3 protein. This repertoire shows approximately 630,000 distinct CDR3 sequences, 20% to 25% found once; its top ten account for under 8.5%. On this clonotype itself: Its specificity is unknown. Sequence at one end of the junction differs from germline and may be a read error.

The sequencing input was CD8+ T cells from PBMCs. This chain links TRBV4-1 with TRBJ1-1; no definite D call. The sequence was collected from a human donor in good health (CMV status not recorded). Some clones in this sample may be carry-over from other donors' samples. CDR3: CANSQVQDLTEAFF. For the CDR3, the DNA is TGCGCCAACAGCCAAGTACAAGACTTGACTGAAGCTTTCTTT.